The 27 T cell receptor beta chains below were found in one sample sequenced in a study of T cell repertoires in cytomegalovirus infection (dated by TCRdb to between 2017 and 2020). The label giving this sample's treatment or condition can be read as: in vitro stimulation with specific CMV peptide epitopes to enrich CMV-specific T cells. The antigens these receptors bind are not known. TCRdb records Illumina HiSeq 1500 as the sequencer. TCRdb reprocessing: public reads trimmed at Q25 with fastp, clones called with MiXCR, in-frame beta chains kept. CDR3 protein duplicates are merged, each entry listing the most common genes and DNA. Present in this sample are a few hundred thousand distinct CDR3 sequences, 25% to 35% of which were seen just once. 17% of the sample belongs to the ten largest clones. Material: cultured PBMCs, obtained from culture after CMV antigen stimulation. Receptors originate from a human donor in good health (CMV status not recorded). Some clones in this sample may be carry-over from other donors' samples.

V and J are TRBV7-9 and TRBJ2-5, with D perhaps assigned TRBD1 or TRBD2 (5 bases each). Trimming removed 8 bases from V and 0 bases from J, with 13 bases in between. The CDR3 is 14 residues long. Germline lookup yields CDR1 SEHNR and CDR2 FQNEAQ (reference sequence). The CDR3 protein is CASEGLQYQETQYF. The CDR3 DNA reads TGTGCCAGCGAGGGGCTCCAGTACCAAGAGACCCAGTACTTC.

The chain recombines TRBV25-1 with TRBJ2-1, with no clear D. The germline V gene encodes CDR1 MGHDK and CDR2 SYGVNS. The CDR3 length is 14 residues. Trimming removed 3 bases from V and 2 bases from J, with 8 bases in between. This CDR3 is CASSEGFPYNEQFF. The CDR3 nucleotides read TGTGCCAGCAGTGAGGGGTTTCCCTACAATGAGCAGTTCTTC.

The chain couples TRBV5-1 to TRBJ2-2; maybe TRBD2 (5 bases). In germline, CDR1 is SGHRS, CDR2 YFSETQ. V shed 0 bases and J shed 6 bases, with 15 bases lying between them. The CDR3 is made up of 16 amino acids. The CDR3 DNA sequence: TGCGCCAGCAGCTTGGCCGTTCTAGGAGGAGCCGGGGAGCTGTTTTTT. It is translated as CASSLAVLGGAGELFF.

This chain uses TRBV18 with TRBJ2-7; 8 positions match TRBD1. With V trimmed by 2 bases and J by 1 base, 4 bases remained unmatched. The germline V gene encodes CDR1 KGHSH and CDR2 LQKENI. The CDR3 is 15 residues long. CDR3 DNA: TGTGCCAGCTCACCAGCCAGGGGGCATTCCTACGAGCAGTACTTC. Translated, it gives CASSPARGHSYEQYF.

V gene TRBV6-6 combines with J gene TRBJ2-7, with 9 positions matching TRBD1. The germline V gene has CDR1 MNHNY and CDR2 SVGAGI (reference sequence). The trim removed 2 bases at V and 3 bases at J, leaving 5 bases unmatched. The CDR3 covers 15 residues. The CDR3 DNA sequence: TGTGCCAGCAGTTACACAGGGACAGGGAACTACGAGCAGTACTTC. It yields the protein CASSYTGTGNYEQYF.

V gene TRBV7-2 combines with J gene TRBJ2-1; D possibly corresponds to TRBD2 (7 bases). Trimming cost V 6 bases and J 7 bases, with 19 bases left between them. The CDR3 is made up of 15 amino acids. Germline V lookup: CDR1 SGHTA, CDR2 FQGNSA. For the CDR3, the DNA is TGTGCCAGCAGTCTAACCACGGCGGGGGCGAATGAGCAGTTCTTC. Translating gives CASSLTTAGANEQFF.

This clonotype appeared a few times. The chain combines TRBV7-2 with TRBJ2-7; D may be TRBD1 (6 bases). The germline V gene encodes CDR1 SGHTA and CDR2 FQGNSA. The CDR3 is made up of 15 amino acids. Trimming stripped 5 bases from V and 2 bases from J, with 16 bases between. Here the CDR3 DNA reads TGTGCCAGCAGCGTACGTCAGGGGAAGGCCTACGAGCAGTACTTC. It specifies CASSVRQGKAYEQYF.

This clonotype was detected a few times. V is TRBV12-3 or TRBV12-4 and J is TRBJ2-3; 15 nucleotides align to TRBD2. The CDR3 loop spans 18 amino acids. V dropped 3 bases and J dropped 5; count of bases not matched to a gene: 9. CDR3 nucleotides: TGTGCCAGCAGTTTGAGTTGGGGACTAGCGGGAGGAAAAGATACGCAGTATTTT. It specifies CASSLSWGLAGGKDTQYF.

The chain employs TRBV7-2 and TRBJ2-3, with 9 bases lining up with TRBD2. The CDR3 runs 17 residues. The germline CDR1 and CDR2 sequences are SGHTA and FQGNSA. V gave up 1 base and J gave up 2 bases; unmatched junction bases: 7. This CDR3 reads CASSLDIRGRATDTQYF. The DNA for the CDR3 is TGTGCCAGCAGCTTAGATATTCGCGGGAGGGCCACAGATACGCAGTATTTT.

This chain uses TRBV4-1 with TRBJ2-7; 9 bases match TRBD2. The CDR3 is 16 residues long. The germline V gene has CDR1 MGHRA and CDR2 YSYEKL. The J segment lost 4 bases and the V segment lost 0 bases, leaving 7 bases of the junction unmatched. The CDR3 nucleotides read TGCGCCAGCAGCCAAGATCGGACTAGCGTTGCATACGAGCAGTACTTC. Its protein product is CASSQDRTSVAYEQYF.

The chain joins TRBV19 to TRBJ2-3; TRBD2 matches at 11 bases. From germline, CDR1 is LNHDA and CDR2 SQIVND (reference sequence). J was trimmed by 5 bases and V by 3 bases; bases with no gene match: 7. The length of the CDR3 is 16 residues. The CDR3 here is CASSIIAGGRIDTQYF. CDR3 DNA sequence: TGTGCCAGTAGTATTATAGCGGGAGGGCGAATAGATACGCAGTATTTT.

About this clonotype: At one end the junction does not follow the germline gene, possibly because of a read error. The J gene is TRBJ1-2, the V gene TRBV5-3; TRBD1 matches at 7 bases. TRBV5-3 is known as an ORF, though its function is uncertain. This CDR3 contains 13 residues. DNA for the CDR3: TGTGCCAGCAGCTTTGACAGGGTCTATGGCTACACCTTC. Residues: CASSFDRVYGYTF.

This clonotype was seen a few times. The chain carries TRBV14 and TRBJ1-1, with D possibly being TRBD1 (5 bases). Trimming removed 3 bases at V and 6 bases at J, with 17 bases between. The germline V gene has CDR1 SGHDN and CDR2 FVKESK. The CDR3 is 15 amino acids. CDR3 in amino acids: CASSHSARGAAEAFF. The CDR3 DNA reads TGTGCCAGCAGCCACAGTGCGAGGGGTGCTGCTGAAGCTTTCTTT.

This clonotype has only a few counts. The chain links TRBV6-2 or TRBV6-3 to TRBJ2-7; 7 bases match TRBD2. Germline V gene sequence: CDR1 MNHEY, CDR2 SVGEGT. The junction had 10 bases not matched to a gene; V was cut back by 2 bases and J by 3 bases. This CDR3 has 16 amino acids. The CDR3 reads CASSYGGPAGRYEQYV. DNA for the CDR3: TGTGCCAGCAGTTACGGAGGTCCAGCGGGGCGCTACGAGCAGTACGTC.

This clonotype was found a few times. The chain employs TRBV29-1 and TRBJ2-1; 7 nucleotides match TRBD2. V dropped 4 bases and J dropped 4; count of bases not matched to a gene: 4. The CDR3 sequence is 13 residues long. The V gene's germline CDR1 is SQVTM and CDR2 ANQGSEA. The CDR3 sequence: CSVGLADYNEQFF. CDR3 in DNA: TGCAGCGTTGGGCTAGCGGATTACAATGAGCAGTTCTTC.

The genes are TRBV4-1 and TRBJ1-2; D is unclear. The V end was cut by 0 bases, the J end by 6 bases, with 14 bases between. CDR1 and CDR2 from the germline V gene are MGHRA and YSYEKL. CDR3 length equals 15 residues. CDR3: CASSQERLMLDGYTF. The CDR3 DNA reads as TGCGCCAGCAGCCAAGAGCGTTTGATGCTTGATGGCTACACCTTC.

The V and J genes are TRBV27 and TRBJ2-7; D may match TRBD1 or TRBD2 (7 bases each). The CDR3 spans 13 residues. V was cut by 8 bases and J by 3 bases, with 14 bases left in between. Germline V gene lookup returns CDR1 MNHEY and CDR2 SMNVEV (reference sequence). The CDR3 is CASSRGGSYEQYF. In DNA form, the CDR3 reads TGTGCCAGCTCCAGGGGGGGGAGCTACGAGCAGTACTTC.

This chain joins TRBV6-6 and TRBJ1-1; D is unclear. The germline gives CDR1 MNHNY, CDR2 SVGAGI (reference sequence). V lost 0 bases, J lost 7 bases, and 12 bases lay in between. The CDR3 covers 14 residues. CDR3 amino acids: CASSYSKGFGEAFF. In DNA, the CDR3 is TGTGCCAGCAGTTACTCGAAGGGTTTTGGTGAAGCTTTCTTT.

This clonotype came up a few times. The chain is built from TRBV18 and TRBJ2-1; TRBD2 matches 7 bases. V was pared by 3 bases and J by 5 bases, with 10 bases of the junction left unmatched. CDR1 and CDR2 (germline): KGHSH, LQKENI. The CDR3 is 16 amino acids. The CDR3 nucleotides read TGTGCCAGCTCACCCGGACTAGGAGGGAGTGACAATGAGCAGTTCTTC. Its translation: CASSPGLGGSDNEQFF.

The CDR3 is CASSQGGADNSPLHF. CDR3 nucleotide sequence: TGCGCCAGCAGCCAAGGAGGGGCAGATAATTCACCCCTCCACTTT. The genes are TRBV4-1 and TRBJ1-6, with D possibly TRBD1 on 5 matching bases. This CDR3 has 15 residues. V was shortened by 1 base and J by 5 bases, with 9 bases between the two germline ends. Per the germline V gene, CDR1 is MGHRA and CDR2 is YSYEKL.

The chain combines TRBV10-1 with TRBJ2-1, with D uncertain. V was pared by 0 bases and J by 9 bases, with 12 bases between. Germline V gene lookup returns CDR1 WNHNN and CDR2 SYGVQD (reference sequence). The CDR3 length is 14 residues. CDR3 DNA: TGCGCCAGCAGTGAGTCTTTTCACCCGGGTGAGCAGTTCTTC. The encoded protein is CASSESFHPGEQFF.

This clonotype was seen a handful of times. This chain links TRBV6-6 with TRBJ2-7, with TRBD2 matching over 12 bases. The germline gives CDR1 MNHNY, CDR2 SVGAGI (reference sequence). V shed 6 bases, J shed 0 bases, and the junction held 0 bases outside the gene matches. The CDR3 covers 14 residues. The CDR3, as DNA: TGTGCCAGCAGGACTAGCGGGAGCTCCTACGAGCAGTACGTC. Its protein is CASRTSGSSYEQYV.

This clonotype was detected only a few times. This sequence joins TRBV6-2 or TRBV6-3 and TRBJ2-1, with TRBD1 as a possible D gene (6 bases). This CDR3 is 16 amino acids long. V lost 4 bases to trimming and J lost 9 bases, with 22 bases between them. In germline, CDR1 is MNHEY, CDR2 SVGEGT. This chain's CDR3 is CASSLSRNRGLSEQFF. The CDR3 nucleotides read TGTGCCAGCAGTTTATCGAGAAATAGGGGGTTAAGTGAGCAGTTCTTC.

The V call is TRBV4-3, the J call TRBJ2-3; 11 positions agree with TRBD2. V lost 0 bases to trimming and J lost 7 bases; unmatched junction nucleotides: 12. The CDR3 length is 18 residues. Germline CDR1 reads LGHNA; CDR2 reads YSLEER. The CDR3 region is CASSQDYGTSGLGNTQYF. The CDR3 region has the DNA TGCGCCAGCAGCCAAGATTACGGGACTAGCGGACTCGGGAATACGCAGTATTTT.

This clonotype was picked up a small number of times. The rearrangement uses TRBV19 and TRBJ1-4; D remains unclear. The V gene lost 5 bases and the J gene lost 8 bases, with 21 bases spanning the gap. The germline CDR1 and CDR2 sequences are LNHDA and SQIVND (reference sequence). The CDR3 has 16 residues. CDR3: CASSGFLETHGEKLFF. CDR3 DNA: TGTGCCAGTAGTGGGTTTCTGGAGACGCACGGGGAAAAACTGTTTTTT.

The chain links TRBV11-2 to TRBJ2-3; D is unclear. CDR1 SGHAT and CDR2 FQNNGV come from the germline V gene. Trimming removed 0 bases at V and 4 bases at J, with 11 bases between. The CDR3 extends over 15 amino acids. The CDR3 protein is CASSLEGVVPDTQYF. CDR3 in DNA: TGTGCCAGCAGCTTAGAGGGCGTTGTCCCAGATACGCAGTATTTT.

The chain has TRBV12-3 or TRBV12-4 and TRBJ2-5; 9 nucleotides match TRBD1. The CDR3 has 14 amino acids. Trimming took 5 bases from V and 5 from J; bases not matched to a gene: 6. The CDR3 spells CASSPYGQGETQYF. The CDR3 DNA sequence: TGTGCCAGCAGTCCTTACGGACAGGGGGAGACCCAGTACTTC.